The 8 T cell receptor beta chains presented below share a single source sample, sequenced in a study of T cell responses to AZD1222 COVID-19 vaccine. Data came from immunoSEQ multiplex PCR; TCRdb stores just in-frame clones and leaves some out. This sample has roughly 160,000 clones; around 92% occur once, and the top ten carry 1.3%. The sample here was peripheral blood, taken 28 days after the second AZD1222 dose. The origin of the receptors is an adult who received the AZD1222 COVID-19 vaccine.

The chain combines TRBV28 with TRBJ1-1; tentative D call: TRBD1 (5 bases). Trimming cost V 6 bases and J 10 bases, with 15 bases left between them. Germline V CDR1 and CDR2: MDHEN, SYDVKM. The CDR3 has 12 amino acids. Written as DNA, the CDR3 is TGTGCCAGCAGGGGGGGGGACGATGGAGCTTTCTTT. Translated: CASRGGDDGAFF.

As to this clone: Compared with germline, one end of the junction differs, possibly owing to a read error. The V call is TRBV6-5, the J call TRBJ2-5, with 9 bases lining up with TRBD2. The germline gives CDR1 MNHEY, CDR2 SVGAGI. There are 15 residues in the CDR3. CDR3 protein: CASTDGLATQESQYF. In DNA, the CDR3 is TGTGCCAGCACCGACGGACTAGCGACCCAAGAGTCCCAGTACTTC.

The chain is built from TRBV30 and TRBJ2-3; 8 nucleotides agree with TRBD2. J lost 4 bases, V lost 2 bases, and 5 bases had no gene match. The CDR3 sequence is 14 residues long. Germline lookup yields CDR1 GTSNPN and CDR2 SVGIG (reference sequence). As DNA, the CDR3 is TGTGCCTGGAGTCGGGGGGGCACCGCAGATACGCAGTATTTT. Its protein product is CAWSRGGTADTQYF.

In this sample, this clone turned up a few times. The V gene is TRBV27, the J gene TRBJ1-1, with D unresolved. CDR1 and CDR2 (germline): MNHEY, SMNVEV (reference sequence). V lost 6 bases, J lost 7 bases, and 9 bases lay in between. The CDR3 is 11 amino acids. The CDR3 coding sequence is TGTGCCAGCAGCGACGGGTTTGAAGCTTTCTTT. This sequence encodes CASSDGFEAFF.

The chain combines TRBV12-5 with TRBJ2-1; perhaps TRBD2 as D (5 bases). Germline assignment: CDR1 LGHNT and CDR2 FRNRAP. The CDR3 contains 13 residues. Trimming removed 2 bases from V and 9 bases from J, with 11 bases in between. CDR3 sequence: CASGLNGELEQFF. Written as DNA, the CDR3 is TGTGCTAGTGGTTTGAACGGGGAGCTTGAGCAGTTCTTC.

This sequence joins TRBV11-2 and TRBJ2-2, with unresolved D. Trimming pared 5 bases from V and 6 bases from J, leaving 13 bases between. Per the germline V gene, CDR1 is SGHAT and CDR2 is FQNNGV. This CDR3 has 14 residues. The CDR3 DNA is TGTGCCAGCAGCCTGACCCGTCCCTCCGGGGAGCTGTTTTTT. The encoded protein is CASSLTRPSGELFF. The complete variable domain, with remaining parts taken from reference TRBV11-2 and TRBJ2-2, reads EAGVAQSPRYKIIEKRQSVAFWCNPISGHATLYWYQQILGQGPKLLIQFQNNGVVDDSQLPKDRFSAERLKGVDSTLKIQPAKLEDSAVYLCASSLTRPSGELFFGEGSRLTVL.

The chain joins TRBV28 to TRBJ2-1; tentatively, D is TRBD2 (5 bases). Germline CDR1 reads MDHEN; CDR2 reads SYDVKM. V lost 2 bases and J lost 10, with 15 bases in between. The CDR3 is 14 amino acids. The CDR3 here is CASSLGPRGLEQFF. The CDR3 DNA sequence: TGTGCCAGCAGTTTAGGACCACGGGGTTTGGAGCAGTTCTTC.

The chain has TRBV5-1 and TRBJ2-2; TRBD1 or TRBD2 may be the D gene (5 bases each). V was pared by 4 bases and J by 10 bases, with 17 bases between. The CDR3 extends over 14 amino acids. Germline lookup yields CDR1 SGHRS and CDR2 YFSETQ. CDR3 loop: CASSKGRDLEELFF. As DNA, the CDR3 is TGCGCCAGCAGCAAGGGACGGGACCTGGAGGAGCTGTTTTTT.